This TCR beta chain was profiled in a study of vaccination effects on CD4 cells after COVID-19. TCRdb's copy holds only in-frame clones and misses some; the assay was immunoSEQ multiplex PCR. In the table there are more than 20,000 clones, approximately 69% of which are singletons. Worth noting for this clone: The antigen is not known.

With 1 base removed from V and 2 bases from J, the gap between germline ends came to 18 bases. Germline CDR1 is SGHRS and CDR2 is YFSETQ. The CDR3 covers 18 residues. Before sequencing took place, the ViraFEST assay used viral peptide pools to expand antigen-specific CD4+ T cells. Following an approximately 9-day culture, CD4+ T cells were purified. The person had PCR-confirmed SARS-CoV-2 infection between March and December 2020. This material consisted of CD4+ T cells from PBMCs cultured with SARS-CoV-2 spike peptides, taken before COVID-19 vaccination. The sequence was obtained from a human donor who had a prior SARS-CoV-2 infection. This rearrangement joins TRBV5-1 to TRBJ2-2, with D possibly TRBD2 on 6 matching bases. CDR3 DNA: TGCGCCAGCAGCTTGCGGTCGGCGGGGCTAACAAACACCGGGGAGCTGTTTTTT. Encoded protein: CASSLRSAGLTNTGELFF.